A single sample gave rise to the 9 T cell receptor beta chains below, sequenced in a study of liver allograft versus peripheral blood T cells. For the study at large: Transplanted livers and recipients' peripheral blood had their T cell receptor repertoires compared.

TCRdb analysed the reads with MiXCR anew, one entry per CDR3 protein. The table shows about 7,000 distinct CDR3 sequences, with about 15% occurring only once. Every receptor here comes from a human patient who had a liver transplant. Some of these T cells may belong to the graft donor.

Comment on this clonotype: With a much larger clone just one base away, this may be a read error. This sequence joins TRBV5-6 and TRBJ2-1; maybe TRBD2 (6 bases). Per germline, CDR1 SGHDT and CDR2 YYEEEE. Trimming pared 0 bases from V and 4 bases from J, leaving 17 bases between. This CDR3 contains 17 residues. DNA of the CDR3: TGTGCCAGCAGCTTGGCCGTAAATATAGCGGCTTACAATGAGCAGTTCTTC. It translates to CASSLAVNIAAYNEQFF.

This clonotype was seen many times. The chain uses TRBV19 and TRBJ1-5; no clear D. V was cut by 5 bases and J by 2 bases, with 13 bases left in between. Germline V gives CDR1 LNHDA, CDR2 SQIVND (reference sequence). This CDR3 comprises 15 residues. The CDR3 is CASSPRGEGNQPQHF. CDR3 coding DNA: TGTGCCAGTAGTCCCCGTGGGGAGGGCAATCAGCCCCAGCATTTT.

CDR3 coding DNA: TGTGCCAGCAGCCGCCGGGGCTCTGGGGCCAACGTCCTGACTTTC. Residues: CASSRRGSGANVLTF. The chain combines TRBV7-9 with TRBJ2-6, with a weak D call TRBD2 (5 bases). The CDR3 totals 15 residues. The V end was cut by 5 bases, the J end by 0 bases, with 8 bases between. Germline assignment: CDR1 SEHNR and CDR2 FQNEAQ (reference sequence).

This clonotype was counted between two and nine times. The rearrangement links TRBV20-1 to TRBJ1-2, with a weak D call TRBD1 (5 bases). The CDR3 extends over 14 amino acids. From germline, CDR1 is DFQATT and CDR2 SNEGSKA (reference sequence). V gave up 1 base and J gave up 2 bases, with 11 bases separating them. The CDR3 DNA follows: TGCAGTGCTAGAGTTCGGCCAGGGAACTATGGCTACACCTTC. Amino acids: CSARVRPGNYGYTF.

This clonotype is classed as medium-sized. V and J are TRBV7-9 and TRBJ1-6, with 9 bases aligning to TRBD1. Germline CDR1 and CDR2: SEHNR and FQNEAQ (reference sequence). The CDR3 is made up of 14 amino acids. Unmatched junction bases numbered 1, after V lost 3 bases and J lost 7 bases. CDR3 loop: CASSLGTGNSPLHF. The CDR3, as DNA: TGTGCCAGCAGCTTGGGGACAGGGAATTCACCCCTCCACTTT. Drawing the rest from reference TRBV7-9 and TRBJ1-6, the complete variable domain is DTGVSQNPRHKITKRGQNVTFRCDPISEHNRLYWYRQTLGQGPEFLTYFQNEAQLEKSRLLSDRFSAERPKGSFSTLEIQRTEQGDSAMYLCASSLGTGNSPLHFGNGTRLTVT.

There are a few counts of this clonotype. V gene TRBV11-2 combines with J gene TRBJ1-6; D is unresolved. CDR3 length equals 12 residues. Germline CDR1 and CDR2: SGHAT and FQNNGV. Trimming removed 0 bases from V and 10 bases from J, with 4 bases in between. The CDR3 loop is CASSLELSPLHF. CDR3 sequence (DNA): TGTGCCAGCAGCTTAGAACTCTCACCCCTCCACTTT.

This clonotype counts as medium-sized. V and J are TRBV7-2 and TRBJ1-6; the D is unclear. V gave up 5 bases and J gave up 0 bases, with 8 bases separating them. Germline V CDR1 and CDR2: SGHTA, FQGNSA. The CDR3 loop spans 15 amino acids. The CDR3 region has the DNA TGTGCCAGCAGCCTAATGAGCTCCTATAATTCACCCCTCCACTTT. It yields the protein CASSLMSSYNSPLHF.

This clonotype was detected only a few times. The J gene is TRBJ2-3, the V gene TRBV7-9; 8 bases are a match to TRBD2. This CDR3 region has 15 residues. V shed 3 bases and J 2 bases; nucleotides not matched to a gene: 4. Germline V gene sequence: CDR1 SEHNR, CDR2 FQNEAQ (reference sequence). The CDR3 DNA sequence: TGTGCCAGCAGCTTTTCTAGCGGGTACACAGATACGCAGTATTTT. Protein product: CASSFSSGYTDTQYF. The whole variable domain, filled in from reference TRBV7-9 and TRBJ2-3, reads DTGVSQNPRHKITKRGQNVTFRCDPISEHNRLYWYRQTLGQGPEFLTYFQNEAQLEKSRLLSDRFSAERPKGSFSTLEIQRTEQGDSAMYLCASSFSSGYTDTQYFGPGTRLTVL.

This clonotype was seen only a few times. The rearrangement uses TRBV12-3 or TRBV12-4 and TRBJ1-2; no clear D. The CDR3 spans 12 residues. Trimming stripped 3 bases from V and 8 bases from J, with 10 bases between. CDR3 sequence: CASSFRNFGYTF. The CDR3 region has the DNA TGTGCCAGCAGTTTTAGGAACTTCGGCTACACCTTC.